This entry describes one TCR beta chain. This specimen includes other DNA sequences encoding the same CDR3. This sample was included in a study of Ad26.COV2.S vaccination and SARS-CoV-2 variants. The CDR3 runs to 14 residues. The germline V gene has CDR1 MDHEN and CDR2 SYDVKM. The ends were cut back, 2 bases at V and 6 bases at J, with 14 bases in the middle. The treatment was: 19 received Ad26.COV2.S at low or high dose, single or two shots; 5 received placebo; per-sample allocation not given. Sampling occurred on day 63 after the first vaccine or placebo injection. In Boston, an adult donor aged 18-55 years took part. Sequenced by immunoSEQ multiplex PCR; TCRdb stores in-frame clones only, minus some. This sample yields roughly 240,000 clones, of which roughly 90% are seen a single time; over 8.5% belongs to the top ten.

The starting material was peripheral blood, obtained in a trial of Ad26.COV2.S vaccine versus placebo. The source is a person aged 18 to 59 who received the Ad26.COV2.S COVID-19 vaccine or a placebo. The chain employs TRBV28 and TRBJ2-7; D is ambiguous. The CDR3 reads CASSLGPLSGEQYF. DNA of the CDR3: TGTGCCAGCAGTTTAGGCCCCCTTTCGGGCGAGCAGTACTTC.